The TCR beta chain under discussion was sequenced for a study of T cells after yellow fever vaccination. Overall study: SMART-Seq v4 Ultra Low Input handled preparation of low-cell-number fractions. The study's findings and limits: Post-booster repertoires contained most primary-vaccination clones again (approximately 95% CD4, about 90% CD8). One caveat is that FACS-sorted repertoires could contain abundant clonotypes contaminating from the bulk population. The study found a weaker secondary response that peaked faster, day 5 versus 15.

Trimming removed 5 bases from V and 0 bases from J, with 14 bases in between. CDR3 length: 16 residues. Per germline, CDR1 SSHAT and CDR2 FNYEAQ (reference sequence). Each CDR3 protein gets one entry after TCRdb re-called the 5' RACE reads with MiXCR. The data contain a few hundred thousand distinct CDR3 sequences, 6.8% of them singletons. This clonotype was counted between two and nine times. Its antigen is as yet unknown. This TCR derives from a man younger than 30 who received the YFV17D yellow fever vaccine. Material: PBMCs, obtained about 49 days after the first yellow fever vaccination. This chain connects TRBV7-7 to TRBJ2-1; D tentatively reads TRBD1 or TRBD2 (5 bases each). CDR3 region: CASSIGTRSSYNEQFF. The CDR3 DNA is TGTGCCAGCAGCATTGGGACGAGGAGCTCCTACAATGAGCAGTTCTTC. Based on the CDR3 plus reference TRBV7-7 and TRBJ2-1, the full variable domain is GAGVSQSPRYKVTKRGQDVTLRCDPISSHATLYWYQQALGQGPEFLTYFNYEAQPDKSGLPSDRFSAERPEGSISTLTIQRTEQRDSAMYRCASSIGTRSSYNEQFFGPGTRLTVL.